This TCR beta chain originates from a study of blood T cell repertoires in COVID-19. Study details: Spain, Italy and the United States supplied samples that represented acute and convalescent COVID-19. The cDNA or gDNA used as material had been derived from T cells, B-cell-depleted T cells, or PBMCs.

In the authors' methods: Nucleated cell counts were estimated from reference gene primer amplification. Profiling relied on immunoSEQ multiplex PCR, and the TCRdb table lists in-frame clones only, not all of them. The V and J calls and clone size come from that table; D and trimming were worked out from the DNA. The sample consists of 190,000 or so clones, roughly 94% of them appearing once. Seattle cases were enrolled at active infection and followed longitudinally. Germline lookup yields CDR1 SQVTM and CDR2 ANQGSEA. The CDR3 spans 12 residues. Trimming removed 4 bases at V and 3 bases at J, with 9 bases between.

This sequence originates from a man aged 25 to 40 with COVID-19, enrolled during active disease. The chain has TRBV29-1 and TRBJ1-2; D gene uncertain. Sequenced input: peripheral blood. This chain's CDR3 is CSVGGQYYGYTF. Written as DNA, the CDR3 is TGCAGCGTTGGAGGGCAGTACTATGGCTACACCTTC.